These T cell receptor beta chains were read from a single sample in a study of T-cell reconstitution after alpha-beta-depleted transplantation in children. TCRdb reprocessed the PCR reads via MiXCR and lists one record per CDR3 protein. The sample contains hundreds of thousands of distinct CDR3 sequences, approximately 12% of which appear only once. The sample here was PBMCs from the stem cell graft donor, taken from the stem cell graft. The receptors were sampled from a human donor who donated a stem cell graft to a child with acute lymphoblastic leukemia. The CDR3 runs from the conserved cysteine through the conserved F or W. D genes are given only for firm matches. Sizes are listed as once, few or many counts, or a class when the clone is expanded.

V gene	clone size	J gene	D gene	CDR3 protein	CDR3 DNA
TRBV6-6	many	TRBJ2-3	.	CASSREPIDTQYF	TGTGCCAGCTCGCGCGAACCAATAGATACGCAGTATTTT
TRBV6-5	many	TRBJ2-5	.	CASSYEGDETQYF	TGTGCCAGCAGTTACGAGGGAGACGAGACCCAGTACTTC
TRBV4-3	many	TRBJ2-3	.	CASSQDRVADTQYF	TGCGCCAGCAGCCAAGACAGGGTGGCAGATACGCAGTATTTT
TRBV4-3	many	TRBJ1-5	.	CASSQDRGADQPQHF	TGCGCCAGCAGCCAAGACCGGGGGGCGGATCAGCCCCAGCATTTT
TRBV7-2	few	TRBJ2-1	TRBD2	CASSGAGENRNEQFF	TGTGCCAGCAGCGGCGCGGGGGAGAACAGGAATGAGCAGTTCTTC
TRBV7-8	many	TRBJ2-5	.	CASSRRRETQYF	TGTGCCAGCAGCCGCAGGCGCGAGACCCAGTACTTC
TRBV6-5	many	TRBJ1-1	.	CASSYSRVFPEAFF	TGTGCCAGCAGTTACTCGAGAGTATTTCCTGAAGCTTTCTTT
TRBV5-1	many	TRBJ1-1	TRBD1	CASSLQGGSNTEAFF	TGCGCCAGCAGCTTACAGGGGGGTTCGAACACTGAAGCTTTCTTT
TRBV7-2	many	TRBJ2-3	.	CASSPTRDRQDTQYF	TGTGCCAGCAGCCCCACGAGGGACCGCCAAGATACGCAGTATTTT
TRBV5-6	many	TRBJ2-5	.	CASSLAGSITQYF	TGTGCCAGCAGCTTGGCCGGCAGCATAACCCAGTACTTC
TRBV11-2	many	TRBJ2-7	TRBD1	CASSLGQGEQYF	TGTGCCAGCAGCCTCGGACAGGGCGAGCAGTACTTC
TRBV28	many	TRBJ2-1	.	CASSFLQGYNEQFF	TGTGCCAGCAGTTTTTTACAGGGTTACAATGAGCAGTTCTTC
TRBV5-1	many	TRBJ1-2	.	CASSAGSYGYTF	TGCGCCAGCAGCGCCGGGAGCTATGGCTACACCTTC